This entry concerns a single T cell receptor beta chain. Its antigen is unidentified. The data belong to a study of cytomegalovirus exposure and HLA in healthy donors. Study information: Per a later analysis, the roughly 680 first-cohort and 120 validation repertoires shared one platform. Overall study results and limits: Some TCR beta chains (over 150 of them) were listed as cytomegalovirus-associated. With high specificity and sensitivity, the classifier reportedly diagnosed cytomegalovirus status.

This table comes from immunoSEQ multiplex PCR, and its TCRdb copy is limited to in-frame clones, with some not included. This table holds 200,000 to 250,000 clones, around 80% found once. There are 13 residues in the CDR3. Germline assignment: CDR1 MNHEY and CDR2 SVGAGI. Trimming pared 11 bases from V and 2 bases from J, leaving 15 bases between. The genes are TRBV6-5 and TRBJ1-2, with TRBD1 as a possible D gene (6 bases). Sequencing used PBMCs. The TCR was taken from a young woman in good health and CMV-seropositive. The CDR3: CACHDRSNYGYTF. Written as DNA, the CDR3 is TGTGCCTGTCATGACAGGAGCAACTATGGCTACACCTTC.